This T cell receptor beta chain originates from a study of blood T cell repertoires in COVID-19. Study-wide context: The United States, Italy and Spain supplied acute and convalescent COVID-19 samples. PBMCs, B-cell-depleted T cells, or T cells were the source of the cDNA or gDNA that made up the material.

This clone was seen repeatedly, ten times or more. Germline-derived CDR1 and CDR2 are MNHEY and SMNVEV (reference sequence). The CDR3 loop spans 13 amino acids. With 5 bases removed from V and 5 bases from J, the gap between germline ends came to 9 bases. Authors' data handling: Amplified reference gene primers provided the basis for estimating nucleated cell counts. The protocol was immunoSEQ multiplex PCR, while the TCRdb copy is restricted to in-frame clones and leaves out a portion. Clonal size and the V and J genes are those of that table, whereas D and trimming came from the DNA. The data hold 150,000 to 200,000 clones, with around 81% observed a single time.

This clonotype originated in a human donor with acute or convalescent COVID-19. The donor label of this sample is uncertain. The chain links TRBV27 to TRBJ2-2; D not certain. Input material: peripheral blood. This CDR3 reads CASSPSATGELFF. The CDR3 region has the DNA TGTGCCAGCAGTCCATCCGCGACCGGGGAGCTGTTTTTT.